This T cell receptor beta chain was documented in a study of shared clonotypes between healthy human individuals. Germline CDR1 SGHRS, CDR2 YFSETQ. The CDR3 spans 13 residues. Trimming removed 0 bases from V and 0 bases from J, with 3 bases in between. Assay: immunoSEQ multiplex PCR; the TCRdb copy retains only in-frame clones and omits some. The sample records 450,000 to 500,000 clones, over 70% being singletons. This receptor was obtained from a woman between 40 and 55 years old in good health. Some clones in this sample may be carry-over from other donors' samples. Sequenced input: PBMCs. The chain combines TRBV5-1 with TRBJ1-1; D is uncertain. CDR3 protein: CASSLEMNTEAFF. The CDR3 region has the DNA TGCGCCAGCAGCTTGGAAATGAACACTGAAGCTTTCTTT.